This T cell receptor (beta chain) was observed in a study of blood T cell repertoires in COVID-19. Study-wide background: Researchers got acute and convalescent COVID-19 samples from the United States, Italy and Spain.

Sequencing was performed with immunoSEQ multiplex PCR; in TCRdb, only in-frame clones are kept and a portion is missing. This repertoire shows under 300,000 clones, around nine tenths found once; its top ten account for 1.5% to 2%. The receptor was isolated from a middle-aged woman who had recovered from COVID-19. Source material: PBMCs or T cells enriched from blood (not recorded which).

The CDR3 here is CASSWHSNQPQHF. CDR3 DNA: TGTGCCAGCAGCTGGCATAGCAATCAGCCCCAGCATTTT. The chain couples TRBV11-1 to TRBJ1-5; D is undetermined. The germline gives CDR1 SGHAT, CDR2 FQDESV (reference sequence). This CDR3 has 13 amino acids. The ends were cut back, 4 bases at V and 0 bases at J, with 4 bases in the middle.